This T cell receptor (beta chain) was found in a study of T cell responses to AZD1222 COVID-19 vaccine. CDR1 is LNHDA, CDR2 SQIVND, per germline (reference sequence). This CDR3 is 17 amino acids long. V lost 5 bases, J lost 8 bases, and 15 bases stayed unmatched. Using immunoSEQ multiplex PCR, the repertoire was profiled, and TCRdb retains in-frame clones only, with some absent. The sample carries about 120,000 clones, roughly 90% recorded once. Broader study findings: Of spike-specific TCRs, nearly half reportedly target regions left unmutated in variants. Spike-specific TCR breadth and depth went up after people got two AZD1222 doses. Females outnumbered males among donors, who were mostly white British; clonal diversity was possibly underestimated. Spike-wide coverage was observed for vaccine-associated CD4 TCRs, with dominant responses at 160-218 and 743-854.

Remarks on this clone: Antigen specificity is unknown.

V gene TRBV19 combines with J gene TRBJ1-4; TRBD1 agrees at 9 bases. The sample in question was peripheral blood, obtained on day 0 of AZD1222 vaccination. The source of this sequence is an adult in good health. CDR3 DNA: TGTGCCAGTAGTGATCGGGGATGGACAGGGGCGAGCGAAAAACTGTTTTTT. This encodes CASSDRGWTGASEKLFF.